This TCR beta chain was sequenced for a study of T cell responses to AZD1222 COVID-19 vaccine. The V end lost 1 base, the J end lost 14 bases, and 23 bases lay between the germline ends. The germline V gene encodes CDR1 KGHSH and CDR2 LQKENI. CDR3 length equals 16 residues. Some clones are missing from TCRdb's copy, which holds only in-frame ones; the method was immunoSEQ multiplex PCR. The table has about 110,000 clones, 92% seen once. Study-level findings and limits: The CD4 TCRs associated with vaccination extended across spike and predominated at 160-218 and 743-854. Targeting of unmutated variant regions was reportedly seen in nearly half of spike-specific TCRs.

With regard to this clone: The antigen is undetermined.

The sequence was collected from an adult who received the AZD1222 COVID-19 vaccine. This chain joins TRBV18 and TRBJ1-4; TRBD1 might be the D (6 bases). This material consisted of peripheral blood, taken 28 days after the second AZD1222 dose. CDR3: CASSPRSLASGTWLFF. The CDR3 bases are TGTGCCAGCTCACCACGCTCCCTCGCTTCCGGGACATGGCTGTTTTTT. Full variable domain (rest looked up from reference TRBV18 and TRBJ1-4): NAGVMQNPRHLVRRRGQEARLRCSPMKGHSHVYWYRQLPEEGLKFMVYLQKENIIDESGMPKERFSAEFPKEGPSILRIQQVVRGDSAAYFCASSPRSLASGTWLFFGSGTQLSVL.